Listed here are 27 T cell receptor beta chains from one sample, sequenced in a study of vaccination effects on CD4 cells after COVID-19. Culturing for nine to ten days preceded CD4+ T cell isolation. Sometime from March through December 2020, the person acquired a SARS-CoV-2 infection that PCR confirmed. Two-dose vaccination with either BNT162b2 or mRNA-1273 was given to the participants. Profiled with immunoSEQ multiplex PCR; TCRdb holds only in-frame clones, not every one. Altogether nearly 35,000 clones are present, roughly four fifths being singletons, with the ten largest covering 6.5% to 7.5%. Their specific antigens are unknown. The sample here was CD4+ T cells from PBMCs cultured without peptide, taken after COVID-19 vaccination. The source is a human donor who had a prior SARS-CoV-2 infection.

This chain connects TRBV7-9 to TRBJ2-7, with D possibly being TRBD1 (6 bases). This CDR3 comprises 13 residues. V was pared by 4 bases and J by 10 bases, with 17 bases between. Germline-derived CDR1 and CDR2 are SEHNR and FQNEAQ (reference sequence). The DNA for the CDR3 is TGTGCCAGCAGCTCACGACAAGACAGGCCCCAGTACTTC. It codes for CASSSRQDRPQYF.

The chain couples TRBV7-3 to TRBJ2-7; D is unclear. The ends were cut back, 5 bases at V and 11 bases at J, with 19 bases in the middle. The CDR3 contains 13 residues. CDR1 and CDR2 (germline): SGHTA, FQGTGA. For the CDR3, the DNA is TGTGCCAGCAGCCCCGACCCCCAAGGGCGAAAGTACTTC. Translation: CASSPDPQGRKYF.

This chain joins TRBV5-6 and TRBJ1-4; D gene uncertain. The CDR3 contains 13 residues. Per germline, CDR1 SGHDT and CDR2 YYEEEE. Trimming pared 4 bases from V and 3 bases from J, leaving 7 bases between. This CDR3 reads CASSPTANEKLFF. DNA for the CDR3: TGTGCCAGCAGCCCGACGGCTAATGAAAAACTGTTTTTT.

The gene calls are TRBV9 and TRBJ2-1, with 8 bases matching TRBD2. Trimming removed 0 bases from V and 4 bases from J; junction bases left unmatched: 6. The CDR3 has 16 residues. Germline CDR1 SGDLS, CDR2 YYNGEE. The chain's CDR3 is CASSVVAGLQYNEQFF. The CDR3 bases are TGTGCCAGCAGCGTAGTAGCGGGACTCCAGTACAATGAGCAGTTCTTC. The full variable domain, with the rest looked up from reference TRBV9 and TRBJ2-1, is DSGVTQTPKHLITATGQRVTLRCSPRSGDLSVYWYQQSLDQGLQFLIQYYNGEERAKGNILERFSAQQFPDLHSELNLSSLELGDSALYFCASSVVAGLQYNEQFFGPGTRLTVL.

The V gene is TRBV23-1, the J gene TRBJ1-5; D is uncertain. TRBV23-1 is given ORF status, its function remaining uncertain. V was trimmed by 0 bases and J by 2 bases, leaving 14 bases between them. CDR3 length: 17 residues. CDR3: CASSQSRTVKGNQPQHF. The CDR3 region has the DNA TGCGCCAGCAGTCAATCCCGGACTGTGAAGGGCAATCAGCCCCAGCATTTT.

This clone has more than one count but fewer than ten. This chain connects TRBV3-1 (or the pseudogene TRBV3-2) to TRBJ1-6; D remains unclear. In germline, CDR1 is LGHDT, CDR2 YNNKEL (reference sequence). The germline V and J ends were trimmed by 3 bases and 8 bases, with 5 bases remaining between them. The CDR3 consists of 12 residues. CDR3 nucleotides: TGTGCCAGCAGCCAGCGGGATTCACCCCTCCACTTT. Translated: CASSQRDSPLHF.

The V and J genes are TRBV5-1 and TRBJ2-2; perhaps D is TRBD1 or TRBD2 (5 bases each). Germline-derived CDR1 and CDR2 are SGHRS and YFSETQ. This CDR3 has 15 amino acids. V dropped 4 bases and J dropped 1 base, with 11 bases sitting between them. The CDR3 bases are TGCGCCAGCAGCCCGGGACGGTGGAACACCGGGGAGCTGTTTTTT. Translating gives CASSPGRWNTGELFF.

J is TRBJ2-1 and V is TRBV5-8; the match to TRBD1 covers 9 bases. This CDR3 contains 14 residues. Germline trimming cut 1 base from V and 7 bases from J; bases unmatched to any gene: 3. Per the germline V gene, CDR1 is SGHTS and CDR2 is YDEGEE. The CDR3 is CASSLWGTGNEQFF. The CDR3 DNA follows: TGTGCCAGCAGCTTGTGGGGGACAGGGAATGAGCAGTTCTTC.

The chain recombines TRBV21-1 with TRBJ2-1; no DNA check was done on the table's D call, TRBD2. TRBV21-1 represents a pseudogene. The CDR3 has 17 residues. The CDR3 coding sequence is TGTGCCAGCAGCAGCGAAAGGGGGACTAGCGGGATTCTTGAGCAGTTCTTC. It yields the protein CASSSERGTSGILEQFF.

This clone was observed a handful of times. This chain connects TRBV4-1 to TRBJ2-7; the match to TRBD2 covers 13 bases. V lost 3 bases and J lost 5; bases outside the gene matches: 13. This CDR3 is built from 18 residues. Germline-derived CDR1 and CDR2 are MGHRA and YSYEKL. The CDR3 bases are TGCGCCAGCAGCCAGTTAGATATGGGACTAGCGGGAACCAACGAGCAGTACTTC. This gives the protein CASSQLDMGLAGTNEQYF.

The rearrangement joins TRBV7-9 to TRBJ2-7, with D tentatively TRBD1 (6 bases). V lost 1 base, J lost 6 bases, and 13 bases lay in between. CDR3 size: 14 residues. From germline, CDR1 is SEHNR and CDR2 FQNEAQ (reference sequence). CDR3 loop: CASSLGVLGAEQYF. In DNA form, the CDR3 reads TGTGCCAGCAGCTTAGGTGTCTTGGGGGCCGAGCAGTACTTC.

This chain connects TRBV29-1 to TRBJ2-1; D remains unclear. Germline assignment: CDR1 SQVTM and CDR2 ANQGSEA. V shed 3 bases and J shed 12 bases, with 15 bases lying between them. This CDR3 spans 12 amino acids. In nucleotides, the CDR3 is TGCAGCGTTGAGCCCCGCAGTTATAGGCAGTTCTTC. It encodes CSVEPRSYRQFF.

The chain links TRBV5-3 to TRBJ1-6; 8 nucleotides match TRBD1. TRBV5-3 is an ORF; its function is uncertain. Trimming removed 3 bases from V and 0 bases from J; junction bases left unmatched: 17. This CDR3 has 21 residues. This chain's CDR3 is CARSSTKRKRDRSSYNSPLHF. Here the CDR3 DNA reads TGTGCCAGAAGCTCGACTAAAAGGAAAAGGGACAGGAGCTCCTATAATTCACCCCTCCACTTT.

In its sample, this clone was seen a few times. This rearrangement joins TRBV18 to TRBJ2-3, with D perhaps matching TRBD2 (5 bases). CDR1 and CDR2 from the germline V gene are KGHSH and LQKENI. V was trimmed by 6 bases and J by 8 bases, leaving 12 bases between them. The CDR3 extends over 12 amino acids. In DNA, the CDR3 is TGTGCCAGCTCGCCGGACGGAGGTACGCAGTATTTT. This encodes CASSPDGGTQYF.

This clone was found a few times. DNA for the CDR3: TGTGCCAGCAGCCCGCGACCCGAGGCGGAGACCCAGTACTTC. Residues: CASSPRPEAETQYF. The gene calls are TRBV5-4 and TRBJ2-5; D remains unclear. Trimming removed 4 bases from V and 5 bases from J, with 15 bases in between. Germline V lookup: CDR1 SGHNT, CDR2 YYREEE (reference sequence). The CDR3 extends over 14 amino acids.

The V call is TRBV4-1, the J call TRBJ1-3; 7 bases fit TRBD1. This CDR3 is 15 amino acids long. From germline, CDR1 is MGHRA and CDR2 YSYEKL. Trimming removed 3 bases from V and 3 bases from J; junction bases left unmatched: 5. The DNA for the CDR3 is TGCGCCAGCAGCCACTACAGGGGAGGTGGAAACACCATATATTTT. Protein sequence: CASSHYRGGGNTIYF.

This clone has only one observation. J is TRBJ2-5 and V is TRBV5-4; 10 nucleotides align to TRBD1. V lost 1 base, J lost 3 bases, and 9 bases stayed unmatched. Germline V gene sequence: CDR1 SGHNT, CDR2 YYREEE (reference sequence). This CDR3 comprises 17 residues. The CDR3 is CASSLRQGAGWKETQYF. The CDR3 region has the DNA TGTGCCAGCAGCTTGCGACAGGGGGCTGGATGGAAAGAGACCCAGTACTTC.

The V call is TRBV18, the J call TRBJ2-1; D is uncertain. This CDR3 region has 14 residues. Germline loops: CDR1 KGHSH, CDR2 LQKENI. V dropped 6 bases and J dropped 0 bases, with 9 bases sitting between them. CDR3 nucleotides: TGTGCCAGCTCTCCTACGCGCTCCTACAATGAGCAGTTCTTC. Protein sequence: CASSPTRSYNEQFF.

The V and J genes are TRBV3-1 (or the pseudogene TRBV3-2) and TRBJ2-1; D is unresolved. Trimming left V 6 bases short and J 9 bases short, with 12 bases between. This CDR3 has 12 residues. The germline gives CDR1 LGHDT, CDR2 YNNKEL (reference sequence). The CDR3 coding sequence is TGTGCCAGCAGGACCCGTAGTGGTGAGCAGTTCTTC. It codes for CASRTRSGEQFF.

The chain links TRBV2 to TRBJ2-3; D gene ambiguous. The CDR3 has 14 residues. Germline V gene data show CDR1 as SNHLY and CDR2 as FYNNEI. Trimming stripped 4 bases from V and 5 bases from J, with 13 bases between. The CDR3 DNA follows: TGTGCCAGCAGTGCGACTCGGACCCGAGATACGCAGTATTTT. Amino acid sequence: CASSATRTRDTQYF.

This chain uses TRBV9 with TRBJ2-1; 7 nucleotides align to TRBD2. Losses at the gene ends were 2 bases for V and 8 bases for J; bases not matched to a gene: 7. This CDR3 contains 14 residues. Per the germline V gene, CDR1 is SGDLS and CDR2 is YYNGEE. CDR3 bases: TGTGCCAGCAGCGTTCTGACTAGCTCCGATGAGCAGTTCTTC. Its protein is CASSVLTSSDEQFF. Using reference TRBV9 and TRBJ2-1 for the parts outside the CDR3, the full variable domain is DSGVTQTPKHLITATGQRVTLRCSPRSGDLSVYWYQQSLDQGLQFLIQYYNGEERAKGNILERFSAQQFPDLHSELNLSSLELGDSALYFCASSVLTSSDEQFFGPGTRLTVL.

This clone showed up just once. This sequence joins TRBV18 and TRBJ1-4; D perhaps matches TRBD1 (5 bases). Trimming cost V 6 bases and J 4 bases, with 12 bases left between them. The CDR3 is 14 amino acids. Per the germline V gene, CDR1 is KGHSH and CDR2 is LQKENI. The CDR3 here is CASSFSGLNEKLFF. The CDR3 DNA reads TGTGCCAGCTCCTTTTCAGGGCTTAATGAAAAACTGTTTTTT.

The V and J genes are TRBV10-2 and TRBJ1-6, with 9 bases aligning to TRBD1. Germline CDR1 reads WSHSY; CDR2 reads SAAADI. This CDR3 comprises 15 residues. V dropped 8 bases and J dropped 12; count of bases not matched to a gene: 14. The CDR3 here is CASSYRGGQGVPLHF. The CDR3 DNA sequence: TGCGCCAGCTCCTACCGCGGGGGACAGGGCGTACCCCTCCACTTT.

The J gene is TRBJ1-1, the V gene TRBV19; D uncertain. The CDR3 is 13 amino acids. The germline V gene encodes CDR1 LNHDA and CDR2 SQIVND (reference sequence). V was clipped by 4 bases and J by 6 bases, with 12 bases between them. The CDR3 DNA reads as TGTGCCAGTAGTAACCGACTTCTATCTGAAGCTTTCTTT. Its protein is CASSNRLLSEAFF.

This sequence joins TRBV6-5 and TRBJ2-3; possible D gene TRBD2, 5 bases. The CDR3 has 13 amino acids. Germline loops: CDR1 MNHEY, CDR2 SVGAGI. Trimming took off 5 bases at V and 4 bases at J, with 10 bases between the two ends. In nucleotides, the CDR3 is TGTGCCAGCAGTCCCCCGGGGTCAGATACGCAGTATTTT. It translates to CASSPPGSDTQYF.

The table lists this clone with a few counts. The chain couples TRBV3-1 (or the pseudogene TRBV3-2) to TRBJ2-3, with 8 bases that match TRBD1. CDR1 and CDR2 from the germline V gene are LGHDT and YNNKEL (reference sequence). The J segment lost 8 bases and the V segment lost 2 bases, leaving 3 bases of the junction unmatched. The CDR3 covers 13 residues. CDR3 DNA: TGTGCCAGCAGCCAACGAGGACAGGGTACGCAGTATTTT. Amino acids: CASSQRGQGTQYF.

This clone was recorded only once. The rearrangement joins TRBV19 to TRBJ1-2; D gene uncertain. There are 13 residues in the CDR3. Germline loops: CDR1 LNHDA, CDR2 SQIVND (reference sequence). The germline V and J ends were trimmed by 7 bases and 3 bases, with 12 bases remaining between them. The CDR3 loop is CASTRSKDYGYTF. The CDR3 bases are TGTGCCAGTACTAGGTCGAAGGACTATGGCTACACCTTC.